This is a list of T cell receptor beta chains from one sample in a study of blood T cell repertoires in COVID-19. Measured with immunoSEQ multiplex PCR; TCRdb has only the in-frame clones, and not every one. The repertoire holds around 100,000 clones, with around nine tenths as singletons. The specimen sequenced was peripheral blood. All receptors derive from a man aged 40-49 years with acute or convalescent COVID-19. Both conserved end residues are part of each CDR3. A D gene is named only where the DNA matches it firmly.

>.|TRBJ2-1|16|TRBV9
CASSVDPLSSYNEQFF
TGTGCCAGCAGCGTAGACCCCCTGAGCTCCTACAATGAGCAGTTCTTC
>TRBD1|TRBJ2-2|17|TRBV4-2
CASSQVFTGENTGELFF
TGTGCCAGCAGCCAAGTTTTCACAGGGGAAAACACCGGGGAGCTGTTTTTT
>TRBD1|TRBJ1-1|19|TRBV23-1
CASSHLTWDRQFMNTEAFF
TGCGCCAGCAGTCACTTAACCTGGGACAGACAATTCATGAACACTGAAGCTTTCTTT
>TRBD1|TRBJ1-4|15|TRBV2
CASSDRGRGDEKLFF
TGTGCCAGCAGTGATAGGGGCAGGGGGGATGAAAAACTGTTTTTT
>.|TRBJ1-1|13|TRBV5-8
CASSLDEVLEAFF
TGTGCCAGCAGCTTGGATGAGGTCCTTGAAGCTTTCTTT
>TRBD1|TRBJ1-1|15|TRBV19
CASSPRTGSSTEAFF
TGTGCCAGTAGTCCCCGGACAGGGAGCAGCACTGAAGCTTTCTTT
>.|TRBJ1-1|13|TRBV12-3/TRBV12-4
CASSFGRNTEAFF
TGTGCCAGCAGTTTCGGTAGGAACACTGAAGCTTTCTTT
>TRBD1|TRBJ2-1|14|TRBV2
CASIRQGADNEQFF
TGTGCCAGCATCCGACAGGGGGCGGACAATGAGCAGTTCTTC
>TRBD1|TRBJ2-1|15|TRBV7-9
CASSLTGQGRNEQFF
TGTGCCAGCAGCTTGACGGGACAGGGGCGCAATGAGCAGTTCTTC
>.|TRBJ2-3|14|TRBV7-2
CASSPGHSTDTQYF
TGTGCCAGCAGCCCGGGACACAGCACAGATACGCAGTATTTT